This passage covers 27 T cell receptor beta chains from one sample sequenced in a study of blood T cell repertoires in COVID-19 (dated by TCRdb to 2020 to 2022). Receptor libraries were prepared by the immunoSEQ multiplex PCR assay. TCRdb's version of the immuneACCESS table is confined to in-frame rearrangements and falls short of the full clone set. An unresolved V gene accounts for under half of the shortfall where checked; the remainder is of unknown origin. The sample table shows 130,000 or so clones, and more than 75% are seen once. The ten most abundant clones make up 3.5% to 4.5% of the sample. Source material: peripheral blood. The receptors shown here come from a man aged 55 to 70 with acute or convalescent COVID-19.

The chain carries TRBV30 and TRBJ1-6; 10 bases are a match to TRBD1. The CDR3 is made up of 16 amino acids. V dropped 0 bases and J dropped 7; count of bases not matched to a gene: 6. Germline V gene data show CDR1 as GTSNPN and CDR2 as SVGIG (reference sequence). This CDR3 is CAWSVGGDRGNSPLHF. Written as DNA, the CDR3 is TGTGCCTGGAGTGTTGGCGGGGACAGGGGCAATTCACCCCTCCACTTT.

CDR3 bases: TGTGCCAGCAGCTTAGCCCAGAACACTGAAGCTTTCTTT. This sequence encodes CASSLAQNTEAFF. This rearrangement joins TRBV5-4 to TRBJ1-1; D remains unclear. Trimming pared 2 bases from V and 1 base from J, leaving 6 bases between. The germline V gene encodes CDR1 SGHNT and CDR2 YYREEE (reference sequence). The CDR3 is made up of 13 amino acids.

The gene calls are TRBV19 and TRBJ1-2; D gene unclear. Trimming stripped 2 bases from V and 0 bases from J, with 7 bases between. CDR3 length: 14 residues. Germline V gene data show CDR1 as LNHDA and CDR2 as SQIVND (reference sequence). The CDR3 nucleotides are TGTGCCAGTAGTATACAAGGAGCTAACTATGGCTACACCTTC. This encodes CASSIQGANYGYTF.

The V and J genes are TRBV7-8 and TRBJ2-6; possible D gene TRBD2, 6 bases. V was shortened by 4 bases and J by 4 bases, with 11 bases between the two germline ends. Germline assignment: CDR1 SGHVS and CDR2 FQNEAQ. This CDR3 has 15 residues. The CDR3 loop reads CASSWSGPGANVLTF. The CDR3 region has the DNA TGTGCCAGCAGCTGGAGCGGGCCAGGGGCCAACGTCCTGACTTTC.

As DNA, the CDR3 is TGTGCCAGCAGCCGAGGTAACGGGTACGAGCAGTACTTC. Residues: CASSRGNGYEQYF. The rearrangement links TRBV7-3 to TRBJ2-7; D is uncertain. V dropped 5 bases and J dropped 4 bases, with 12 bases sitting between them. CDR1 and CDR2 (germline): SGHTA, FQGTGA. The CDR3 consists of 13 residues.

This chain links TRBV10-1 with TRBJ2-5, with TRBD1 matching 7 bases. Looked up from germline, CDR1 is WNHNN and CDR2 is SYGVQD (reference sequence). The CDR3 is made up of 13 amino acids. Trimming removed 6 bases from V and 2 bases from J; junction bases left unmatched: 3. The CDR3 nucleotides read TGCGCCAGCAGGCCGGGACAGCAAGAGACCCAGTACTTC. Translated, it gives CASRPGQQETQYF.

V usage is TRBV9 and J usage is TRBJ2-7; 7 nucleotides line up with TRBD2. The germline V gene has CDR1 SGDLS and CDR2 YYNGEE. The V gene end was trimmed by 4 bases and the J gene end by 5 bases; junction bases not matched to a gene: 6. The CDR3 has 13 residues. The CDR3 loop is CASSPGLGNEQYF. DNA for the CDR3: TGTGCCAGCAGCCCCGGACTAGGGAACGAGCAGTACTTC.

The gene calls are TRBV24-1 and TRBJ2-2; D might be TRBD2 (6 bases). V dropped 5 bases and J dropped 0 bases, with 15 bases sitting between them. Per germline, CDR1 KGHDR and CDR2 SFDVKD. The CDR3 length is 17 residues. The CDR3 spells CATSAWRGKANTGELFF. The CDR3 bases are TGTGCCACCAGTGCCTGGAGGGGAAAGGCGAACACCGGGGAGCTGTTTTTT.

This chain uses TRBV6-6 with TRBJ1-2, with a weak D call TRBD1 (6 bases). Trimming removed 5 bases at V and 7 bases at J, with 17 bases between. The CDR3 runs 14 residues. From germline, CDR1 is MNHNY and CDR2 SVGAGI (reference sequence). CDR3 coding DNA: TGTGCCAGCAGTCCGAGGGCAGGGGAGAGTGGCTACACCTTC. As protein: CASSPRAGESGYTF.

The chain recombines TRBV24-1 with TRBJ2-1; 10 nucleotides line up with TRBD2. Germline V gives CDR1 KGHDR, CDR2 SFDVKD. The junction had 4 bases not matched to a gene; V was cut back by 3 bases and J by 9 bases. CDR3 length: 14 residues. The CDR3 here is CATSDPAGGSEQFF. The CDR3, as DNA: TGTGCCACCAGTGATCCAGCGGGAGGGAGTGAGCAGTTCTTC.

This clone was seen once. This chain joins TRBV19 and TRBJ1-1; 7 bases are shared with TRBD1. This CDR3 has 14 amino acids. Trimming removed 6 bases from V and 4 bases from J; junction bases left unmatched: 8. The germline V gene has CDR1 LNHDA and CDR2 SQIVND (reference sequence). For the CDR3, the DNA is TGTGCCAGTAGAGGTTTAGCAGGGGGCACTGAAGCTTTCTTT. It translates to CASRGLAGGTEAFF. The whole variable domain, filled in from reference TRBV19 and TRBJ1-1, reads DGGITQSPKYLFRKEGQNVTLSCEQNLNHDAMYWYRQDPGQGLRLIYYSQIVNDFQKGDIAEGYSVSREKKESFPLTVTSAQKNPTAFYLCASRGLAGGTEAFFGQGTRLTVV.

The J gene is TRBJ2-7, the V gene TRBV7-2; TRBD2 matches 12 bases. Trimming removed 1 base from V and 3 bases from J; junction bases left unmatched: 4. The CDR3 has 16 amino acids. Germline CDR1 reads SGHTA; CDR2 reads FQGNSA. DNA for the CDR3: TGTGCCAGCAGCTTAGGGACTAGCGGGAAGGGCTACGAGCAGTACTTC. It specifies CASSLGTSGKGYEQYF.

The chain uses TRBV6-1 and TRBJ1-5; 9 bases match TRBD1. Germline assignment: CDR1 MNHNS and CDR2 SASEGT. J gave up 3 bases and V 4 bases, and 13 bases lay outside the gene matches. This CDR3 has 18 amino acids. The CDR3 sequence: CASSGTGERVYFNQPQHF. As DNA, the CDR3 is TGTGCCAGCAGTGGGACAGGGGAGAGGGTATATTTCAATCAGCCCCAGCATTTT.

V usage is TRBV4-1 and J usage is TRBJ2-7; 11 bases are shared with TRBD1. The CDR3 is 17 residues long. With V trimmed by 1 base and J by 3 bases, 8 bases remained unmatched. The germline gives CDR1 MGHRA, CDR2 YSYEKL. The CDR3 nucleotides are TGCGCCAGCAGCCAAGCCTGGGGTGGGACAGGGGGCTACGAGCAGTACTTC. It is translated as CASSQAWGGTGGYEQYF.

The CDR3 DNA is TGTGCCAGCAGTTACTTGACAACAGGCAATCAGCCCCAGCATTTT. Its translation is CASSYLTTGNQPQHF. The rearrangement joins TRBV6-5 to TRBJ1-5; D gene unclear. CDR3 length: 15 amino acids. The V and J ends lost 1 base and 2 bases respectively, with 9 bases between them. Germline CDR1 and CDR2: MNHEY and SVGAGI.

The chain uses TRBV2 and TRBJ2-7, with D perhaps TRBD2 (7 bases). Trimming pared 8 bases from V and 7 bases from J, leaving 12 bases between. Germline CDR1 reads SNHLY; CDR2 reads FYNNEI. This CDR3 is 11 amino acids long. The CDR3 DNA sequence: TGTGCCAGCCAAGGGGGGGTGGAGCAGTACTTC. This translates into CASQGGVEQYF.

This clone was recorded a few times. The chain joins TRBV19 to TRBJ2-6; 11 nucleotides line up with TRBD1. Germline V gives CDR1 LNHDA, CDR2 SQIVND (reference sequence). Losses at the gene ends were 5 bases for V and 3 bases for J; bases not matched to a gene: 12. The CDR3 is 19 amino acids. CDR3 sequence: CASSPSRTGGARGANVLTF. In DNA form, the CDR3 reads TGTGCCAGTAGTCCTTCCCGGACAGGGGGCGCCCGTGGGGCCAACGTCCTGACTTTC.

The chain recombines TRBV6-2 or TRBV6-3 with TRBJ1-2; TRBD1 agrees at 7 bases. Germline V lookup: CDR1 MNHEY, CDR2 SVGEGT. The CDR3 runs to 15 residues. The trim removed 4 bases at V and 4 bases at J, leaving 9 bases unmatched. The CDR3 sequence: CASSFLRQGGYGYTF. CDR3 sequence (DNA): TGTGCCAGCAGTTTCTTGCGACAGGGTGGCTATGGCTACACCTTC.

This clone was seen just once. This sequence joins TRBV7-3 and TRBJ2-7; 9 bases are a match to TRBD2. The CDR3 consists of 14 residues. V dropped 3 bases and J dropped 7; count of bases not matched to a gene: 7. Germline V CDR1 and CDR2: SGHTA, FQGTGA. The CDR3 bases are TGTGCCAGCAGCTTCACAGGACTAGCGAGAGAGCAGTACTTC. Translation: CASSFTGLAREQYF.

The chain is built from TRBV6-1 and TRBJ1-3; 7 bases agree with TRBD1. The germline gives CDR1 MNHNS, CDR2 SASEGT. The CDR3 is 15 amino acids. The V segment lost 8 bases and the J segment 2 bases; nucleotides outside the gene matches: 9. The DNA of the CDR3 is TGTGCCAGCGTCCACACAGGGGTTACTGGAAACACCATATATTTT. Translating gives CASVHTGVTGNTIYF.

This clone was counted a single time. The chain has TRBV11-1 and TRBJ2-3; tentative D call: TRBD2 (6 bases). This CDR3 region has 14 residues. The germline CDR1 and CDR2 sequences are SGHAT and FQDESV (reference sequence). V was trimmed by 0 bases and J by 6 bases, leaving 10 bases between them. Here the CDR3 reads CASSLADGGDTQYF. The CDR3 DNA is TGTGCCAGCAGCTTAGCGGATGGGGGGGATACGCAGTATTTT.

The V gene is TRBV6-5, the J gene TRBJ1-3; tentatively, D is TRBD1 (6 bases). The V and J ends lost 6 bases and 0 bases respectively, with 9 bases between them. Germline CDR1 and CDR2: MNHEY and SVGAGI. The length of the CDR3 is 14 residues. The CDR3 nucleotides are TGTGCCAGCAGAATGGACAGCTCTGGAAACACCATATATTTT. Amino acids: CASRMDSSGNTIYF.

The rearrangement links TRBV29-1 to TRBJ1-4, with TRBD1 identical over 8 bases. Trimming took 4 bases from V and 6 from J; bases not matched to a gene: 4. This CDR3 contains 13 residues. Germline V gene data show CDR1 as SQVTM and CDR2 as ANQGSEA. The CDR3 reads CSVGQGADEKLFF. CDR3 nucleotide sequence: TGCAGCGTTGGGCAGGGGGCGGATGAAAAACTGTTTTTT. The full variable domain, completed using reference TRBV29-1 and TRBJ1-4, is SAVISQKPSRDICQRGTSLTIQCQVDSQVTMMFWYRQQPGQSLTLIATANQGSEATYESGFVIDKFPISRPNLTFSTLTVSNMSPEDSSIYLCSVGQGADEKLFFGSGTQLSVL.

The rearrangement joins TRBV6-5 to TRBJ2-3, with D maybe TRBD1 (5 bases). This CDR3 has 14 amino acids. Germline V CDR1 and CDR2: MNHEY, SVGAGI. Trimming pared 2 bases from V and 2 bases from J, leaving 8 bases between. The CDR3 bases are TGTGCCAGCAGTTACACAGGTCTCACAGATACGCAGTATTTT. Amino acids: CASSYTGLTDTQYF.

The chain links TRBV3-1 (or the pseudogene TRBV3-2) to TRBJ2-1, with D possibly TRBD2 on 6 matching bases. There are 15 residues in the CDR3. Germline V gene sequence: CDR1 LGHDT, CDR2 YNNKEL (reference sequence). The V end was cut by 1 base, the J end by 4 bases, with 11 bases between. The CDR3 coding sequence is TGTGCCAGCAGCCAAGGCGGGGCACGTTACAATGAGCAGTTCTTC. This translates into CASSQGGARYNEQFF.

V is TRBV9 and J is TRBJ2-7; D is perhaps TRBD2 (5 bases). Germline CDR1 reads SGDLS; CDR2 reads YYNGEE. The CDR3 loop spans 14 amino acids. Trimming shortened V by 3 bases and J by 7 bases, and 17 bases separated the two germline ends. This chain's CDR3 is CASSATFPSGEQYF. In nucleotides, the CDR3 is TGTGCCAGCAGCGCGACTTTTCCCTCGGGAGAGCAGTACTTC.

The chain recombines TRBV5-4 with TRBJ2-7; TRBD1 might be the D (5 bases). The germline V and J ends were trimmed by 2 bases and 0 bases, with 12 bases remaining between them. CDR1 is SGHNT, CDR2 YYREEE, per germline (reference sequence). This CDR3 is 15 amino acids long. CDR3 nucleotide sequence: TGTGCCAGCAGCTTTAAGGGGCCAGCCTCCTACGAGCAGTACTTC. This sequence encodes CASSFKGPASYEQYF.